This TCR beta chain appears in the sequencing data of a study of identifying expanded T cells in peripheral blood. Study conclusions and caveats: Over approximately two and four weeks, about 15 and 19 clones changed, versus roughly 1.1 between replicates.

The junction had 5 bases not matched to a gene; V was cut back by 4 bases and J by 8 bases. CDR3 length equals 14 residues. Germline V gives CDR1 SGHAT, CDR2 FQDESV (reference sequence). Remarks on this clone: Its target is unknown.

Using immunoSEQ multiplex PCR, the repertoire was profiled, and TCRdb retains in-frame clones only, with some absent. In the table there are 81,000 or so clones, 65% to 85% of which are singletons. Sequencing was carried out using blood. This TCR was sampled from a person aged 18 to 75 in good health. The V call is TRBV11-1, the J call TRBJ2-4, with 10 bases identical to TRBD1. The chain's CDR3 is CASSSRDRGDIQYF. The CDR3 bases are TGTGCCAGCAGCTCCCGGGACAGGGGTGACATTCAGTACTTC. Filled out from reference TRBV11-1 and TRBJ2-4, the complete variable domain reads EAEVAQSPRYKITEKSQAVAFWCDPISGHATLYWYRQILGQGPELLVQFQDESVVDDSQLPKDRFSAERLKGVDSTLKIQPAELGDSAMYLCASSSRDRGDIQYFGAGTRLSVL.